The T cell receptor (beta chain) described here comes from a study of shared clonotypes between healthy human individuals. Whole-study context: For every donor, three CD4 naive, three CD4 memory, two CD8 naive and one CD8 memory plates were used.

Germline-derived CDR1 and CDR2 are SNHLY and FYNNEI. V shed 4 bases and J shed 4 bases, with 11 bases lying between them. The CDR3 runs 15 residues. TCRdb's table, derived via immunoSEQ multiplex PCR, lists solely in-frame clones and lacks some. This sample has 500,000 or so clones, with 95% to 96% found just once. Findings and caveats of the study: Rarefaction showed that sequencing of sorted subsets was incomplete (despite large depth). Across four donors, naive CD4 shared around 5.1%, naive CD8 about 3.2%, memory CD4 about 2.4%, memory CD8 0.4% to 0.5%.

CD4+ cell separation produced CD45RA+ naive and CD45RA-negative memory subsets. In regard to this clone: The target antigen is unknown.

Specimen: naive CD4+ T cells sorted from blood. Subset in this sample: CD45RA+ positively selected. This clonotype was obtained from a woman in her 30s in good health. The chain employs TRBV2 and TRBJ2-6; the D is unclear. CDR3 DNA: TGTGCCAGCAGTGCTCTAAATACCGGGGCCAACGTCCTGACTTTC. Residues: CASSALNTGANVLTF.